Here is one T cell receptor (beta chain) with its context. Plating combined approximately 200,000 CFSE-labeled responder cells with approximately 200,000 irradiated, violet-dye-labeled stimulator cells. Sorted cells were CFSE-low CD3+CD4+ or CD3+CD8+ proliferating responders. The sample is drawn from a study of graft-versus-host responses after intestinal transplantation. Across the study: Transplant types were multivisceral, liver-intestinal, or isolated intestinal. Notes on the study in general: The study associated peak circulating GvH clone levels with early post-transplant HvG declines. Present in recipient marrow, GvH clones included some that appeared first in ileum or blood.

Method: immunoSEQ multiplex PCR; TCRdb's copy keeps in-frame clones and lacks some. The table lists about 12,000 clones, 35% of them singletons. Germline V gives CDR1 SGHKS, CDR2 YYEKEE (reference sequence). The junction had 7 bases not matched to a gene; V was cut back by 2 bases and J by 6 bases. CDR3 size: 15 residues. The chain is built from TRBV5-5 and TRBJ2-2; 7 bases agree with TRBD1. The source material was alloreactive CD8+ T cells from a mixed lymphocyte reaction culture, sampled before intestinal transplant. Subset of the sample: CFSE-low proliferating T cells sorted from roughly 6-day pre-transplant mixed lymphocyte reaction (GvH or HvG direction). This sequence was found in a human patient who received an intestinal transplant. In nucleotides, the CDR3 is TGTGCCAGCAGCTTAGGACAGGTTCTGTCCGGGGAGCTGTTTTTT. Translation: CASSLGQVLSGELFF.